These 5 T cell receptor beta chains were sequenced from one sample in a study of CD8+ T cells in alopecia areata. In each case, RNA was isolated and then reverse transcribed into cDNA as the sequencing template. Using immunoSEQ multiplex PCR, the repertoire was profiled, and TCRdb retains in-frame clones only, with some absent. The sample has fewer than 200,000 clones; about 54% are singletons. The sample's treatment: oral pan-JAK inhibitor, 5-10 mg twice daily. This sample comprised CD4+ T cells sorted from blood, obtained at approximately week 61, from a patient treated with tofacitinib. All receptors come from a human donor with alopecia areata.

The chain links TRBV2 to TRBJ2-2; 7 nucleotides agree with TRBD1. Germline values: CDR1 SNHLY, CDR2 FYNNEI. The CDR3 runs to 14 residues. V gave up 4 bases and J gave up 5 bases; unmatched junction bases: 4. The CDR3 region is CASSAGGRTGELFF. The CDR3 nucleotides read TGTGCCAGCAGTGCAGGGGGAAGGACCGGGGAGCTGTTTTTT.

The chain is built from TRBV6-5 and TRBJ1-1, with D unclear. This CDR3 is built from 12 residues. Germline CDR1 and CDR2: MNHEY and SVGAGI. Trimming stripped 5 bases from V and 8 bases from J, with 12 bases between. The CDR3 sequence is CASSSTPMEAFF. In DNA, the CDR3 is TGTGCCAGCAGTAGTACCCCCATGGAAGCTTTCTTT.

Remarks on this clone: It differs at one base from a far larger clone, so likely a read error. The J gene is TRBJ2-6, the V gene TRBV29-1; 7 positions match TRBD2. CDR3 length: 13 amino acids. Per the germline V gene, CDR1 is SQVTM and CDR2 is ANQGSEA. Written as DNA, the CDR3 is TGCAGCGTTCGAGGGAGCGGGGCCTACGTCCTGACTTTC. Translated: CSVRGSGAYVLTF.

J is TRBJ1-5 and V is TRBV9; 7 bases match TRBD1. This CDR3 has 14 amino acids. Germline-derived CDR1 and CDR2 are SGDLS and YYNGEE. Trimming cost V 2 bases and J 5 bases; bases outside gene matches: 4. The CDR3 DNA sequence: TGTGCCAGCAGCGTCGGGACAGCCCATCAGCCCCAGCATTTT. Translating gives CASSVGTAHQPQHF.

For the CDR3, the DNA is TGCGCCAGCAGCCAAGGTCCAGGGGAACGGCGTCAGCCCCAGCATTTT. Translation gives CASSQGPGERRQPQHF. The chain employs TRBV4-1 and TRBJ1-5; TRBD1 might be the D (6 bases). The CDR3 runs to 16 residues. The ends were cut back, 1 base at V and 6 bases at J, with 16 bases in the middle. Germline V CDR1 and CDR2: MGHRA, YSYEKL.